This entry concerns a single T cell receptor beta chain. Sequenced by immunoSEQ multiplex PCR; TCRdb stores in-frame clones only, minus some. The table has roughly 28,000 clones, 89% seen once. CDR3 size: 16 residues. J was trimmed by 2 bases and V by 2 bases; bases with no gene match: 4. Germline V lookup: CDR1 SGHDT, CDR2 YYEEEE. This sample stems from a study of blood T cell repertoires in COVID-19. Study in general: Specimens from acute and convalescent COVID-19 originated in the United States, Italy and Spain.

The sequence came from a human donor with acute or convalescent COVID-19. The donor label of this sample is uncertain. V and J are TRBV5-6 and TRBJ2-5; 12 positions agree with TRBD1. Sequencing was done on a sample of peripheral blood. Written as DNA, the CDR3 is TGTGCCAGCAGCTTCGGGACAGGGGGCTATCAAGAGACCCAGTACTTC. Its protein product is CASSFGTGGYQETQYF.